This TCR beta chain stems from a study of OX40 agonist ivuxolimab in advanced cancers. Study-level results: Among patients with partial responses at 0.1-3.0 mg/kg, clonal expansion was among the lowest.

Some clones are missing from TCRdb's copy, which holds only in-frame ones; the method was immunoSEQ multiplex PCR. The table shows about 100,000 clones, with 95% to 96% occurring only once. Germline loops: CDR1 SGHTA, CDR2 FQGTGA. Trimming took 5 bases from V and 5 from J; bases not matched to a gene: 7. The length of the CDR3 is 15 residues. Anyone with autoimmune disease history or systemic immunosuppression was excluded. Points on this clone: The antigen is undetermined.

This TCR was recovered from an adult with an advanced solid tumor such as melanoma, head and neck, liver or kidney cancer. The chain is built from TRBV7-3 and TRBJ2-5; TRBD2 matches 11 bases. Source: CD4+ or CD8+ T cells sorted from blood, taken in a trial of the OX40 agonist ivuxolimab. The chain's CDR3 is CASSVGLAATETQYF. CDR3 sequence (DNA): TGTGCCAGCAGCGTGGGACTAGCGGCGACTGAGACCCAGTACTTC.